Listed here is a single TCR beta chain. It has no known antigen specificity. No base qualities exist here, and no much larger clone lies one base off it. The record originates from a study of T cell responses to AZD1222 COVID-19 vaccine (dated by TCRdb to the early 2020s). Looking at the study overall: TCR sequencing covered over 230 trial participants: nearly 210 given two doses of AZD1222 and about 26 given two doses of MenACWY control vaccine. Trial participants were enrolled by age into subgroups of 18-55, 56-69 and 70-plus years, and about 150, 27 and 61 TCR-sequenced participants, respectively, were included in these subgroups.

The CDR3 regions of human TCRbeta chains were analyzed by immunosequencing. The paper's processing steps were these. TCRs in the repertoires were matched against a reference library of SARS-CoV-2-specific TCRs that had been generated with the MIRA antigen-specificity platform. Breadth was defined as the fraction of unique TCRs that were SARS-CoV-2-associated, and depth was defined as the fraction of total T cells that were SARS-CoV-2-associated. Using the MIRA data, each spike-specific TCR was mapped to the spike region that the TCR reacts to and placed in a CD4 or CD8 class. Log10-transformed breadth and depth values were compared by one-way ANOVA with Sidak's multiple comparisons tests. As stored in TCRdb, this immuneACCESS dataset retains in-frame rearrangements with V and J assigned. A fraction of the clones does not appear; measured against another copy, unresolved V genes explain less than half of the discrepancy, and the remainder lacks a known reason. The V and J calls and the clone size are those of that table, but D and trimming were determined from the DNA. In all, the sample holds about 80,000 clones, and 70% to 90% of those were seen once. The ten largest clonotypes hold less than 11% of the sample.

The sample's time point label is to be understood as: about 28 days (+/-7) after the second vaccine dose. Because spike-specific TCR depth and breadth did not differ between the two schedules, AZD1222 recipients who got a second dose at roughly 4 weeks were pooled with those who got a second dose at roughly 12 weeks. Vaccinee samples came from UK trials COV001 and COV002, including a single-blind randomized controlled phase 2/3 trial of AZD1222 (ChAdOx1 nCoV-19) in healthy adults. Trial participant PBMC samples were collected at day 0 and day 28 after the second dose for TCRbeta chain sequencing. Here is what the overall study found, with its caveats: The 56-69-year group was small, and its depth increase did not reach significance, likely because of low power. Conclusions about previously exposed vaccinees are limited because only five to seven AZD1222 recipients were SARS-CoV-2 seropositive at baseline. Reportedly, almost half of the unique spike-specific TCRs recognized epitopes lying outside the regions that are mutated in the B.1.351 and B.1.1.7 variants. Because no day 14 peak-response samples were available, the repertoires could be characterized only after the peak T cell response. CD4 TCRs associated with the vaccine covered the entire spike protein, and the dominant responses were in regions 160-218 and 743-854. After two AZD1222 doses, both the breadth and the depth of spike-specific TCRs were significantly higher than at day 0 and than in MenACWY recipients. Participants were mostly white British and included more females than males, and it was suggested by the authors that clonal diversity may have been underestimated.

After removal of 6 bases from V and 7 bases from J, the junction retains 9 bases not matched to a gene. From its cysteine to its phenylalanine, the CDR3 spans 15 amino acids. Only CDR3 DNA remains: 45 bases, in frame from the first base. Per the germline V gene, KGHSH is the CDR1 and LQKENI is the CDR2. The source was peripheral blood, collected 28 days after the second AZD1222 dose. The rearranged chain carries TRBV18 and TRBJ1-4; TRBD1 agrees with 9 junctional bases. This clonotype was sampled from an adult who received the AZD1222 COVID-19 vaccine. The CDR3 region: CASSLRDRAFEKLFF. The DNA sequence is given as TGTGCCAGCTCCCTTCGGGACAGGGCCTTTGAAAAACTGTTTTTT.